These T cell receptor beta chains were read from a single sample in a study of patients and donors after allogeneic stem cell transplantation. TCRdb reanalysed the RT-PCR reads using MiXCR and keeps one entry per CDR3 protein. The table shows 70,000 to 75,000 distinct CDR3 sequences, with about a quarter occurring only once. Source material: blood, either unsorted or a sorted T cell fraction (not recorded which). Source of these receptors: a human donor who was either an allogeneic HSCT recipient or a stem cell or donor lymphocyte infusion donor (not recorded which). It is not recorded whose cells these are; they may come from a transplant donor. CDR3s include the opening cysteine and the closing phenylalanine or tryptophan. D genes are given only for firm matches. Part of the rows lack a size; the others show once, few, many or a class for expanded clones.

.	TRBJ2-1	TRBD2	TRBV7-9	TGTGCCAGCAGACCGTGGACTAGCGGGAGACCTGAATACAATGAGCAGTTCTTC	CASRPWTSGRPEYNEQFF
.	TRBJ2-1	TRBD2	TRBV7-6	TGTGCCAGCAGCTTCCGGACTAGCCCGCAGTTCTTC	CASSFRTSPQFF
few	TRBJ1-1	.	TRBV30	TGTGCCTGGAGTGTACGCTCTTTTAAGGGACCCCTGAACACTGAAGCTTTCTTT	CAWSVRSFKGPLNTEAFF
.	TRBJ1-1	TRBD1	TRBV20-1	TGCAGTGCTACGGGGACAGCCGCAAAAGCTTTCTTT	CSATGTAAKAFF
.	TRBJ2-5	TRBD2	TRBV12-3/TRBV12-4	TGTGCCAGCAGTCAAACGGGACTAGCGGGAGGGCAAGAGACCCAGTACTTC	CASSQTGLAGGQETQYF
.	TRBJ2-2	.	TRBV29-1	TGCAGCGTTGAGGTTGGAGGCGGGGAGCTGTTTTTT	CSVEVGGGELFF
few	TRBJ1-2	.	TRBV7-2	TGTGCCAGCAGCCCCTACAACTATGGCTACACCTTC	CASSPYNYGYTF
.	TRBJ2-1	TRBD2	TRBV24-1	TGTGCCACCAGTGGGGGGTTTGGGACTAGCGGCTACAATGAGCAGTTCTTC	CATSGGFGTSGYNEQFF
.	TRBJ2-5	.	TRBV5-1	TGCGCCAGCAGCTCGGTAATCCGCCAAGAGACCCAGTACTTC	CASSSVIRQETQYF
.	TRBJ2-7	.	TRBV10-3	TGTGCCATCAGTGAGAGGGCAGCCTACGAGCAGTACTTC	CAISERAAYEQYF
.	TRBJ2-2	.	TRBV7-2	TGTGCCAGCAGCTTATATCTCGGGAACACCGGGGAGCTGTTTTTT	CASSLYLGNTGELFF
.	TRBJ1-1	.	TRBV7-3	TGTGCCAGCAGCTTATTAGGAGGGGTTAACACTGAAGCTTTCTTT	CASSLLGGVNTEAFF
.	TRBJ2-2	.	TRBV28	TGTGCCAGCAGTCCCCGGACGTTTAACACCGGAGAGCTGTTTTTT	CASSPRTFNTGELFF
few	TRBJ1-3	.	TRBV20-1	TGCAGTGCTAGAGATCGGGGGGCGTTAAACACCATATATTTT	CSARDRGALNTIYF
few	TRBJ2-1	TRBD2	TRBV4-1	TGCGCCAGCAGCCAACGGACTAGCGGCACCTACAATGAGCAGTTCTTC	CASSQRTSGTYNEQFF
few	TRBJ2-1	.	TRBV5-1	TGCGCCAGCAGCGGCCGGTTGGACAGTCCTTTTCACAATGAGCAGTTCTTC	CASSGRLDSPFHNEQFF
.	TRBJ2-7	TRBD1	TRBV5-1	TGCGCCAGCAGCTGGTATCAGGGGGACAACGAGCAGTACTTC	CASSWYQGDNEQYF
.	TRBJ2-3	.	TRBV7-4	TGTGCCAGCAGCCCCGGCGTTAGCACAGATACGCAGTATTTT	CASSPGVSTDTQYF
.	TRBJ2-7	.	TRBV4-3	TGCGCCAGCAGCCAAGATTATAACTACGAGCAGTACTTC	CASSQDYNYEQYF
many	TRBJ1-5	.	TRBV12-3/TRBV12-4	TGTGCCAGCAGTTTATGGGGACAGCCCCAGCATTTT	CASSLWGQPQHF
few	TRBJ1-1	.	TRBV20-1	TGCAGTGCTAGCGAACTCGAAGTTGAAGCTTTCTTT	CSASELEVEAFF
.	TRBJ2-3	TRBD2	TRBV4-3	TGCGCCAGCAGCCAAGCAGAAAGCGGGAGGGCCCTCTATACAGATACGCAGTATTTT	CASSQAESGRALYTDTQYF
medium-sized	TRBJ1-5	.	TRBV12-3/TRBV12-4	TGTGCCAGCAGTTTCCGCTCAAATCAGCCCCAGCATTTT	CASSFRSNQPQHF
.	TRBJ2-6	.	TRBV12-5	TGTGCTATAGGCTCTGGGGCCAACGTCCTGACTTTC	CAIGSGANVLTF
few	TRBJ2-7	.	TRBV4-2	TGTGCCAGCAGCCAAGGCCCTTTTTTTAGGGGGCAGTACTTC	CASSQGPFFRGQYF
.	TRBJ2-1	.	TRBV12-3/TRBV12-4	TGTGCCAGCAGTTTATGGGACAATGAGCAGTTCTTC	CASSLWDNEQFF
.	TRBJ2-1	TRBD2	TRBV20-1	TGCAGTGCTTTGGGCGGGAGAGGAAATGAGCAGTTCTTC	CSALGGRGNEQFF
.	TRBJ2-1	.	TRBV3-1	TGTGCCAGCAGCCAAGGTCGCGGTCCTTACAATGAGCAGTTCTTC	CASSQGRGPYNEQFF
medium-sized	TRBJ1-5	.	TRBV3-1	TGTGCCAGCAGCCAAGACACAGCGAATCAGCCCCAGCATTTT	CASSQDTANQPQHF
.	TRBJ2-3	TRBD2	TRBV7-2	TGTGCCAGCAGCTTAGGACCTAGCGGGACAGATACGCAGTATTTT	CASSLGPSGTDTQYF
few	TRBJ1-3	.	TRBV6-1	TGTGCCAGCAGGTTAATAAGTACGGGAAACACCATATATTTT	CASRLISTGNTIYF
.	TRBJ1-4	.	TRBV12-3/TRBV12-4	TGTGCCAGCAGTTTGGGAAGGACGTATGAAAAACTGTTTTTT	CASSLGRTYEKLFF
once	TRBJ2-7	TRBD2	TRBV7-9	TGTGCCAGCAGCTCATGGCGACTAGCTGACGAGCAGTACTTC	CASSSWRLADEQYF
few	TRBJ1-2	.	TRBV7-8	TGTGCCAGCAGCGCATTAAACTATGGCTACACCTTC	CASSALNYGYTF
.	TRBJ2-3	TRBD2	TRBV7-2	TGTGCCAGCAGCCCCTTGGGGGGACTAGCGGGGGGATACACAGATACGCAGTATTTT	CASSPLGGLAGGYTDTQYF
.	TRBJ2-7	.	TRBV10-3	TGTGCCATCAGTGGGGGGGCAGCCGAGCAGTACTTC	CAISGGAAEQYF
few	TRBJ2-5	TRBD1	TRBV10-3	TGTGCCGTACAGGGGGAGGTAGAAGAGACCCAGTACTTC	CAVQGEVEETQYF
few	TRBJ1-1	TRBD1	TRBV7-9	TGTGCCAGCAGACGAGGGGACAGGCCGAGGCGGACTGAAGCTTTCTTT	CASRRGDRPRRTEAFF
.	TRBJ2-2	.	TRBV12-3/TRBV12-4	TGTGCCAGCAGCGCAGTCCCTCAGGGCTGGACCGGGGAGCTGTTTTTT	CASSAVPQGWTGELFF
.	TRBJ2-3	.	TRBV10-3	TGTGCCATCCAGGGGCTGGAGGATACGCAGTATTTT	CAIQGLEDTQYF
.	TRBJ2-5	TRBD2	TRBV12-3/TRBV12-4	TGTGCCAGCAGTTTTGCTCCTGGACTAGGCCAGTACTTC	CASSFAPGLGQYF
few	TRBJ1-1	.	TRBV29-1	TGCAGCGTTGAAATGAACACTGAAGCTTTCTTT	CSVEMNTEAFF
once	TRBJ2-1	TRBD2	TRBV3-1	TGTGCCAGCAGCCAAGAGCTAGCGGATATCTCCTACAATGAGCAGTTCTTC	CASSQELADISYNEQFF
many	TRBJ1-1	.	TRBV18	TGTGCCAGCTCACCGTTCGGTTCAAATTCTGAAGCTTTCTTT	CASSPFGSNSEAFF
.	TRBJ2-3	.	TRBV5-1	TGCGCTACACGGAAAGAATGGAGCACAGATACGCAGTATTTT	CATRKEWSTDTQYF
.	TRBJ2-5	TRBD2	TRBV6-2/TRBV6-3	TGTGCCAGCAGTTGGCTAGCGGGAGGGCCCTCGGGAGAGACCCAGTACTTC	CASSWLAGGPSGETQYF
.	TRBJ2-5	TRBD2	TRBV7-2	TGTGCCAGCAGCATTGGGACTAGCAGTCTCGAGACCCAGTACTTC	CASSIGTSSLETQYF
few	TRBJ1-4	.	TRBV7-9	TGTGCCAGCAGCCTCCAGGAAAAACTGTTTTTT	CASSLQEKLFF